The rows below give T cell receptor beta chains drawn from one sample of a study of cytomegalovirus exposure and HLA in healthy donors. Repertoires were generated with immunoSEQ multiplex PCR, while TCRdb's copy carries only in-frame clones and drops some. The profile shows about 350,000 clones, 87% of them singletons. Sequenced input: PBMCs. Receptors were obtained from a woman in her 30s in good health and CMV-seropositive. The CDR3 runs from the conserved cysteine through the conserved F or W. D genes are given only for firm matches. Clone size is given for some rows only: seen once, a few or many times, or a class if the clone is expanded.

size: -; D: TRBD1; J: TRBJ2-7; V: TRBV5-1; CDR3: CASSRGQGVSYEQYF; DNA: TGCGCCAGCAGCAGGGGACAGGGGGTATCCTACGAGCAGTACTTC
size: once; D: -; J: TRBJ2-7; V: TRBV2; CDR3: CASSLGRLYYEQYF; DNA: TGTGCCAGCAGTTTGGGACGGTTATACTACGAGCAGTACTTC
size: -; D: -; J: TRBJ1-6; V: TRBV19; CDR3: CASSIPNSPLHF; DNA: TGTGCCAGTAGTATCCCCAATTCACCCCTCCACTTT
size: -; D: -; J: TRBJ2-7; V: TRBV7-3; CDR3: CASSLSSQGPYEQYF; DNA: TGTGCCAGCAGCTTAAGTAGTCAGGGGCCCTACGAGCAGTACTTC
size: -; D: -; J: TRBJ1-2; V: TRBV2; CDR3: CASRQLGGKDGYTF; DNA: TGTGCCAGCCGGCAACTCGGGGGGAAGGATGGCTACACCTTC
size: -; D: TRBD2; J: TRBJ2-6; V: TRBV5-4; CDR3: CASSSLGGSGSGANVLTF; DNA: TGTGCCAGCAGCTCGTTGGGGGGGAGTGGATCTGGGGCCAACGTCCTGACTTTC
size: -; D: -; J: TRBJ2-5; V: TRBV5-6; CDR3: CASSHRGGNQVQETQYF; DNA: TGTGCCAGCAGCCACAGGGGCGGGAACCAGGTCCAAGAGACCCAGTACTTC
size: -; D: -; J: TRBJ1-1; V: TRBV28; CDR3: CASSPQGRNTEAFF; DNA: TGTGCCAGCAGTCCCCAAGGTCGGAACACTGAAGCTTTCTTT
size: -; D: TRBD2; J: TRBJ2-7; V: TRBV5-4; CDR3: CASTSGGSSYEQYF; DNA: TGTGCCAGCACCAGCGGGGGAAGCTCCTACGAGCAGTACTTC
size: -; D: -; J: TRBJ2-2; V: TRBV19; CDR3: CASSTRSGGTGELFF; DNA: TGTGCCAGTAGTACGCGTTCAGGCGGGACCGGGGAGCTGTTTTTT
size: -; D: -; J: TRBJ2-1; V: TRBV14; CDR3: CASSQDVGLLSNEQFF; DNA: TGTGCCAGCAGCCAAGATGTGGGTCTTTTGTCCAATGAGCAGTTCTTC
size: -; D: -; J: TRBJ1-5; V: TRBV28; CDR3: CASELVGGGIRSNQPQHF; DNA: TGTGCCAGCGAACTGGTGGGAGGAGGTATTCGCAGCAATCAGCCCCAGCATTTT
size: -; D: -; J: TRBJ2-3; V: TRBV19; CDR3: CASSIRGGSTDTQYF; DNA: TGTGCCAGTAGTATAAGGGGAGGCAGCACAGATACGCAGTATTTT
size: -; D: TRBD1; J: TRBJ1-4; V: TRBV5-1; CDR3: CASSTTGGINEKLFF; DNA: TGCGCCAGCAGTACAACAGGGGGCATTAATGAAAAACTGTTTTTT
size: -; D: TRBD2; J: TRBJ2-1; V: TRBV2; CDR3: CASSGFAGDQQFF; DNA: TGTGCCAGCAGTGGGTTTGCGGGAGATCAGCAGTTCTTC
size: -; D: -; J: TRBJ1-6; V: TRBV9; CDR3: CASSVSPTGDSPLHF; DNA: TGTGCCAGCAGCGTATCTCCTACAGGAGACTCACCCCTCCACTTT
size: -; D: -; J: TRBJ1-2; V: TRBV6-1; CDR3: CASSAETGTTLGYGYTF; DNA: TGTGCCAGCAGTGCCGAGACCGGGACAACCCTCGGCTATGGCTACACCTTC
size: -; D: -; J: TRBJ2-1; V: TRBV27; CDR3: CASHQGTGYNEQFF; DNA: TGTGCCAGCCACCAGGGTACTGGCTACAATGAGCAGTTCTTC
size: -; D: -; J: TRBJ2-2; V: TRBV5-1; CDR3: CASSLDLVVGASGELFF; DNA: TGCGCCAGCAGCTTGGATCTCGTCGTGGGGGCCTCCGGGGAGCTGTTTTTT
size: -; D: -; J: TRBJ2-7; V: TRBV7-7; CDR3: CASSPSRGGIEEQYF; DNA: TGTGCCAGCAGCCCCTCCCGAGGGGGGATCGAGGAGCAGTACTTC
size: -; D: -; J: TRBJ1-5; V: TRBV28; CDR3: CASAARGVGNQPQHF; DNA: TGTGCCAGCGCCGCTCGGGGCGTGGGCAATCAGCCCCAGCATTTT
size: -; D: -; J: TRBJ2-7; V: TRBV11-2; CDR3: CASSLVVMWGSTYEQYF; DNA: TGTGCCAGCAGCTTAGTCGTGATGTGGGGGTCCACCTACGAGCAGTACTTC
size: -; D: TRBD2; J: TRBJ2-2; V: TRBV29-1; CDR3: CSVSGTSGYTGELFF; DNA: TGCAGCGTATCCGGGACTAGCGGATACACCGGGGAGCTGTTTTTT
size: -; D: TRBD2; J: TRBJ2-5; V: TRBV5-4; CDR3: CASSPQAGAEETQYF; DNA: TGTGCCAGCAGCCCGCAAGCGGGAGCCGAAGAGACCCAGTACTTC
size: -; D: TRBD2; J: TRBJ2-5; V: TRBV27; CDR3: CASSGGRRGGETQYF; DNA: TGTGCCAGCTCAGGCGGGAGACGTGGGGGAGAGACCCAGTACTTC
size: -; D: -; J: TRBJ1-4; V: TRBV5-1; CDR3: CASSEKPTNEKLFF; DNA: TGCGCCAGCAGCGAGAAGCCGACTAATGAAAAACTGTTTTTT
size: -; D: -; J: TRBJ2-1; V: TRBV5-1; CDR3: CASTEGIDNEQFF; DNA: TGCGCCAGCACGGAAGGGATTGACAATGAGCAGTTCTTC
size: -; D: TRBD1; J: TRBJ1-4; V: TRBV15; CDR3: CATSRGSGGLPEKLFF; DNA: TGTGCCACCAGCAGGGGATCAGGGGGCTTGCCCGAAAAACTGTTTTTT
size: -; D: -; J: TRBJ1-1; V: TRBV29-1; CDR3: CSVGARTPNTEAFF; DNA: TGCAGCGTTGGAGCAAGGACACCGAACACTGAAGCTTTCTTT
size: -; D: -; J: TRBJ2-5; V: TRBV10-2; CDR3: CASSDGGTQYF; DNA: TGCGCCAGCAGTGACGGGGGGACCCAGTACTTC
size: -; D: TRBD1; J: TRBJ1-5; V: TRBV2; CDR3: CASSEGDRAYSNQPQHF; DNA: TGTGCCAGCAGTGAAGGGGACAGGGCTTATAGCAATCAGCCCCAGCATTTT
size: -; D: -; J: TRBJ1-4; V: TRBV6-1; CDR3: CASSEASGGDLEKLFF; DNA: TGTGCCAGCAGTGAAGCGAGTGGAGGGGACCTTGAAAAACTGTTTTTT
size: -; D: -; J: TRBJ2-1; V: TRBV29-1; CDR3: CSVEWGQIYNEQFF; DNA: TGCAGCGTTGAATGGGGACAAATCTACAATGAGCAGTTCTTC
size: -; D: TRBD2; J: TRBJ2-3; V: TRBV6-5; CDR3: CASREWGGITDTQYF; DNA: TGTGCCAGCAGGGAATGGGGGGGTATTACAGATACGCAGTATTTT
size: -; D: -; J: TRBJ1-5; V: TRBV2; CDR3: CASNGVLSNQPQHF; DNA: TGTGCCAGCAATGGTGTCCTTAGCAATCAGCCCCAGCATTTT
size: -; D: -; J: TRBJ1-2; V: TRBV11-2; CDR3: CASSLDRRGYTF; DNA: TGTGCCAGCAGCTTAGATCGAAGAGGCTACACCTTC
size: -; D: -; J: TRBJ2-2; V: TRBV27; CDR3: CASSDSPTPGELFF; DNA: TGTGCCAGCAGCGACTCCCCTACGCCCGGGGAGCTGTTTTTT
size: -; D: -; J: TRBJ2-7; V: TRBV15; CDR3: CATSRDRKSSGPEQYF; DNA: TGTGCCACCAGCAGAGATCGCAAGTCCTCAGGCCCCGAGCAGTACTTC
size: -; D: TRBD2; J: TRBJ2-7; V: TRBV18; CDR3: CASSPVYSGRANNYEQYF; DNA: TGTGCCAGCTCACCAGTATATAGCGGGAGGGCCAATAACTACGAGCAGTACTTC
size: -; D: TRBD1; J: TRBJ2-7; V: TRBV2; CDR3: CASRTGTGPIYEQYF; DNA: TGTGCCAGCAGAACAGGGACAGGTCCGATCTACGAGCAGTACTTC
size: -; D: -; J: TRBJ2-1; V: TRBV29-1; CDR3: CSVDSGLGGSYNEQFF; DNA: TGCAGCGTTGATTCGGGTTTGGGGGGCTCCTACAATGAGCAGTTCTTC
size: -; D: TRBD2; J: TRBJ2-7; V: TRBV27; CDR3: CASSPIGLAGGRYEQYF; DNA: TGTGCCAGCAGTCCAATTGGACTAGCGGGAGGCCGCTACGAGCAGTACTTC
size: -; D: TRBD2; J: TRBJ2-1; V: TRBV29-1; CDR3: CSVDGLAGPYNEQFF; DNA: TGCAGCGTTGACGGACTAGCGGGACCCTACAATGAGCAGTTCTTC
size: -; D: TRBD1; J: TRBJ2-7; V: TRBV27; CDR3: CASSRQGAFDEQYF; DNA: TGTGCCAGCAGTCGACAGGGTGCTTTCGACGAGCAGTACTTC
size: -; D: TRBD1; J: TRBJ1-6; V: TRBV30; CDR3: CAWSVQGTGDSPLHF; DNA: TGTGCCTGGAGTGTACAGGGGACTGGGGATTCACCCCTCCACTTT
size: -; D: -; J: TRBJ2-1; V: TRBV11-2; CDR3: CASSFNTGRVNNEQFF; DNA: TGTGCCAGCAGCTTCAACACAGGGAGGGTCAACAATGAGCAGTTCTTC
size: -; D: -; J: TRBJ2-2; V: TRBV4-3; CDR3: CASSQDRAGTGELFF; DNA: TGCGCCAGCAGCCAAGATAGAGCGGGCACCGGGGAGCTGTTTTTT
size: -; D: -; J: TRBJ1-3; V: TRBV5-4; CDR3: CASSLGGYGNTIYF; DNA: TGTGCCAGCAGCTTAGGGGGATACGGAAACACCATATATTTT
size: -; D: TRBD2; J: TRBJ2-1; V: TRBV5-1; CDR3: CASSTAGLAGVGAYNEQFF; DNA: TGCGCCAGCAGCACCGCGGGACTAGCGGGAGTCGGCGCCTACAATGAGCAGTTCTTC
size: once; D: -; J: TRBJ2-7; V: TRBV19; CDR3: CATMGPGHRIEQYF; DNA: TGTGCCACTATGGGACCGGGACACAGGATCGAGCAGTACTTC
size: -; D: TRBD1; J: TRBJ1-2; V: TRBV4-2; CDR3: CASSPGTGLSYGYTF; DNA: TGTGCCAGCAGCCCCGGGACAGGGCTTTCCTATGGCTACACCTTC
size: -; D: TRBD1; J: TRBJ1-3; V: TRBV5-1; CDR3: CASSTRDSGSGNTIYF; DNA: TGCGCCAGCAGCACTAGGGACAGCGGCTCTGGAAACACCATATATTTT
size: -; D: -; J: TRBJ2-3; V: TRBV7-9; CDR3: CASSNPQGSDTDTQYF; DNA: TGTGCCAGCAGCAATCCACAGGGATCAGACACAGATACGCAGTATTTT
size: -; D: -; J: TRBJ2-2; V: TRBV2; CDR3: CASSELGGGQNTGELFF; DNA: TGTGCCAGCAGTGAATTGGGGGGCGGCCAGAACACCGGGGAGCTGTTTTTT
size: -; D: -; J: TRBJ2-1; V: TRBV2; CDR3: CASIGSLGSSYNEQFF; DNA: TGTGCCAGCATAGGTAGCTTGGGGAGCTCCTACAATGAGCAGTTCTTC
size: -; D: TRBD1; J: TRBJ2-7; V: TRBV27; CDR3: CASSLDRDTYEQYF; DNA: TGTGCCAGCAGTTTAGACAGGGATACCTACGAGCAGTACTTC
size: few; D: TRBD2; J: TRBJ2-3; V: TRBV7-6; CDR3: CASSSGTSKKDTQYF; DNA: TGTGCCAGCAGTTCCGGGACTAGCAAGAAAGATACGCAGTATTTT
size: -; D: -; J: TRBJ1-1; V: TRBV6-5; CDR3: CASSPIVGTEAFF; DNA: TGTGCCAGCAGCCCCATAGTTGGGACTGAAGCTTTCTTT
size: -; D: -; J: TRBJ1-5; V: TRBV5-6; CDR3: CASSLYLERNQPQHF; DNA: TGTGCCAGCAGCTTGTATTTAGAACGCAATCAGCCCCAGCATTTT